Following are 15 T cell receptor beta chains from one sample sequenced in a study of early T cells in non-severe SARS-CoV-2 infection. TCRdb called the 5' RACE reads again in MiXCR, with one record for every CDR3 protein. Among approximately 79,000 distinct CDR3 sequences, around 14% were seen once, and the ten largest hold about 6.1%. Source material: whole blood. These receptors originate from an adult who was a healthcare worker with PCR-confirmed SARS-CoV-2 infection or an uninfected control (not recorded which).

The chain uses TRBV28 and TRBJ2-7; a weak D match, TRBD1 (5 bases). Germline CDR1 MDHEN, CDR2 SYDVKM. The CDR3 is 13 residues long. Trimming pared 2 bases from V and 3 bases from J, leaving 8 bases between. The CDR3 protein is CASSLRQGYEQYF. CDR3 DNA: TGTGCCAGCAGTTTACGTCAGGGCTACGAGCAGTACTTC.

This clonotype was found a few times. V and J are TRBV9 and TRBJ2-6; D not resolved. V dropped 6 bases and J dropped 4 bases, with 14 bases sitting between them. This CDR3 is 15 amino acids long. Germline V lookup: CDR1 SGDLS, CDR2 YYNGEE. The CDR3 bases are TGTGCCAGCATGACTGGAGTCTCCGGGGCCAACGTCCTGACTTTC. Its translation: CASMTGVSGANVLTF.

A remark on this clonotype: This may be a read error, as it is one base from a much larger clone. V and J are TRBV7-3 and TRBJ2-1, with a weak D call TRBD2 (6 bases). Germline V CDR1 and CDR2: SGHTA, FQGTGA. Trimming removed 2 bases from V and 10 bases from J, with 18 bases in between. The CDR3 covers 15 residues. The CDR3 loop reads CASSLYTSRPREQFF. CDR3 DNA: TGTGCCAGCAGCTTATACACTAGCAGGCCTAGAGAGCAGTTCTTC.

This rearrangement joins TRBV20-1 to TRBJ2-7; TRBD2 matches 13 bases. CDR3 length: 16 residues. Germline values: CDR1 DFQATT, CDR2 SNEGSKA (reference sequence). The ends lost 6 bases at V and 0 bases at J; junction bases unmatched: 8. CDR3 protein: CSARTSGGPSSYEQYF. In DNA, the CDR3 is TGCAGTGCAAGGACTAGCGGGGGCCCGAGCTCCTACGAGCAGTACTTC.

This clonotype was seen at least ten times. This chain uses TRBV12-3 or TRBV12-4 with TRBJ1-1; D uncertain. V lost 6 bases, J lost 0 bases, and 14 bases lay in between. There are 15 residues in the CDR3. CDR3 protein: CASRIARALNTEAFF. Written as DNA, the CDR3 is TGTGCCAGCAGAATCGCAAGGGCCCTGAACACTGAAGCTTTCTTT.

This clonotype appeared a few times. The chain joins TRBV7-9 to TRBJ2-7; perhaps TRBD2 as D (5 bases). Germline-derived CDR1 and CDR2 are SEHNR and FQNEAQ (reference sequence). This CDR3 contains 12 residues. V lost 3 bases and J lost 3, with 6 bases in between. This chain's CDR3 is CASSFGNYEQYF. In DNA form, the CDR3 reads TGTGCCAGCAGCTTCGGGAACTACGAGCAGTACTTC. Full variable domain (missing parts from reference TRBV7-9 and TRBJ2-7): DTGVSQNPRHKITKRGQNVTFRCDPISEHNRLYWYRQTLGQGPEFLTYFQNEAQLEKSRLLSDRFSAERPKGSFSTLEIQRTEQGDSAMYLCASSFGNYEQYFGPGTRLTVT.

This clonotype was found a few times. The CDR3 loop reads CASRQGGTDSPLHF. CDR3 DNA: TGTGCCAGCCGACAGGGAGGAACGGATTCACCCCTCCACTTT. V gene TRBV19 combines with J gene TRBJ1-6, with 7 bases fitting TRBD1. CDR1 is LNHDA, CDR2 SQIVND, per germline (reference sequence). This CDR3 is 14 amino acids long. Unmatched junction bases numbered 10, after V lost 9 bases and J lost 8 bases. The full variable domain, rest sourced from reference TRBV19 and TRBJ1-6, is DGGITQSPKYLFRKEGQNVTLSCEQNLNHDAMYWYRQDPGQGLRLIYYSQIVNDFQKGDIAEGYSVSREKKESFPLTVTSAQKNPTAFYLCASRQGGTDSPLHFGNGTRLTVT.

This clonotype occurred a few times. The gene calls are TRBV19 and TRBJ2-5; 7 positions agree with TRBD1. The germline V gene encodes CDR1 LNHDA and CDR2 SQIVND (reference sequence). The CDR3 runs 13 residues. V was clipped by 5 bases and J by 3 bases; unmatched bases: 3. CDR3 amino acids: CASSPTGEETQYF. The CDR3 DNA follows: TGTGCCAGTAGTCCCACAGGGGAAGAGACCCAGTACTTC.

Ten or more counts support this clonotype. CDR3 region: CASSYDQETQYF. The DNA of the CDR3 is TGTGCCAGCAGCTACGACCAAGAGACCCAGTACTTC. The J gene is TRBJ2-5, the V gene TRBV7-6; D is uncertain. This CDR3 is 12 amino acids long. With 4 bases removed from V and 0 bases from J, the gap between germline ends came to 3 bases. Per germline, CDR1 SGHVS and CDR2 FNYEAQ.

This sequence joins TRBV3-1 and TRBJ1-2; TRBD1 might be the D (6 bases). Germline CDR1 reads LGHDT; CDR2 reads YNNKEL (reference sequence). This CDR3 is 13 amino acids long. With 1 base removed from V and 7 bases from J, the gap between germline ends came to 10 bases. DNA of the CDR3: TGTGCCAGCAGCCAAGGGCGACAGGCTGGCTACACCTTC. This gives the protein CASSQGRQAGYTF.

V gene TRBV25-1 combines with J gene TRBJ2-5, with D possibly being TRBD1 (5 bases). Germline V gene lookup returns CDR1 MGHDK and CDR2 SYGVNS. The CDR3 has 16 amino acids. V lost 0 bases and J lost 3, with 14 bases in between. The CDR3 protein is CASSEYDRGGEETQYF. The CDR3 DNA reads TGTGCCAGCAGTGAATACGATAGGGGTGGCGAAGAGACCCAGTACTTC.

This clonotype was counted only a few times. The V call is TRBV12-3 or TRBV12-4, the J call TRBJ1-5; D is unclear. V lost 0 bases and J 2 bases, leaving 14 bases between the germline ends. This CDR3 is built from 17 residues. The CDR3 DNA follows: TGTGCCAGCAGTTTAGCGGCCGGGAGAGGCGGCAATCAGCCCCAGCATTTT. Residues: CASSLAAGRGGNQPQHF.

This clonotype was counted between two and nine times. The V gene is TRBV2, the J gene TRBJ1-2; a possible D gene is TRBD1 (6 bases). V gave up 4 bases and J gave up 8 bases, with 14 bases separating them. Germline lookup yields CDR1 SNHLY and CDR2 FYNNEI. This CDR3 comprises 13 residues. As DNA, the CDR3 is TGTGCCAGCAGTGCTTTGGGGGCCGGCGGCTACACCTTC. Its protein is CASSALGAGGYTF.

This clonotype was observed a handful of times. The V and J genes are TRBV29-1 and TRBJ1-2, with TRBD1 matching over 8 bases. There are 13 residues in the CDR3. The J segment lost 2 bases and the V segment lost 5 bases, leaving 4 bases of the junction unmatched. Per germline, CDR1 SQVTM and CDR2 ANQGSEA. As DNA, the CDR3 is TGCAGCGTTCAAGGGACAGGCAACTATGGCTACACCTTC. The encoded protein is CSVQGTGNYGYTF.

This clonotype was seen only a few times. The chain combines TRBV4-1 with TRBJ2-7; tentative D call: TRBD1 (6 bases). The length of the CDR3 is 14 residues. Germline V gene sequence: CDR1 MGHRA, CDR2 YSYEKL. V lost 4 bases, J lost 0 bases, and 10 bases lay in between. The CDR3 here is CASSRDMSSYEQYF. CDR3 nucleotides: TGCGCCAGCAGCCGGGACATGAGCTCCTACGAGCAGTACTTC.